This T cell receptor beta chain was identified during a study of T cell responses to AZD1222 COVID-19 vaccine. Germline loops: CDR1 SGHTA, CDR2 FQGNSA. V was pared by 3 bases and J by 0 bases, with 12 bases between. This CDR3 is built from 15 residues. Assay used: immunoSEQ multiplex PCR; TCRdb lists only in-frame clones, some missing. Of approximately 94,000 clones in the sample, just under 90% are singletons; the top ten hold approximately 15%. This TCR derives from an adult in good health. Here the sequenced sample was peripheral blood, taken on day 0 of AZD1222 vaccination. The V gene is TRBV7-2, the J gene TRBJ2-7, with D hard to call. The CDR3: CASSLWGPSSYEQYF. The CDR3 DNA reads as TGTGCCAGCAGCTTGTGGGGTCCCAGCTCCTACGAGCAGTACTTC. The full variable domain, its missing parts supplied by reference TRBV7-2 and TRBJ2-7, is GAGVSQSPSNKVTEKGKDVELRCDPISGHTALYWYRQSLGQGLEFLIYFQGNSAPDKSGLPSDRFSAERTGGSVSTLTIQRTQQEDSAVYLCASSLWGPSSYEQYFGPGTRLTVT.